Given below is one T cell receptor beta chain in context. The CDR3 runs 15 residues. Germline loops: CDR1 LGHDT, CDR2 YNNKEL (reference sequence). The V and J ends lost 1 base and 5 bases respectively, with 11 bases between them. The sample originates from a study of blood T cell repertoires in COVID-19. In the authors' workflow: How many nucleated cells were present was estimated from reference gene primer amplification. Sequenced by immunoSEQ multiplex PCR; TCRdb stores in-frame clones only, minus some. That table is the source of V, J and clone size, and D and trimming were worked out from the DNA. The sample lists 140,000 or so clones; about four fifths were seen once.

The genes are TRBV3-1 (or the pseudogene TRBV3-2) and TRBJ1-4; D might be TRBD1 (6 bases). The clonotype was recovered from a man between 65 and 85 years old who had recovered from COVID-19. Sequencing was carried out using peripheral blood. The CDR3 spells CASSQGTGLNEKLFF. The CDR3 DNA follows: TGTGCCAGCAGCCAAGGTACAGGGTTGAATGAAAAACTGTTTTTT.